Sequencing of this TCR beta chain was carried out in a study of OX40 agonist ivuxolimab in advanced cancers. Study-wide background: In this trial design, patients received ivuxolimab intravenously at 0.01 to 10 mg/kg every 2 weeks.

Germline CDR1 MNHEY, CDR2 SVGAGI. V lost 7 bases and J lost 0, with 10 bases in between. The CDR3 loop spans 14 amino acids. Researchers took blood at baseline, on cycle 4 day 1, and on cycle 7 day 1. The repertoire was sequenced with immunoSEQ multiplex PCR; TCRdb's copy has only in-frame clones and lacks some. The sample lists 99,000 or so clones; 90% to 97% were seen once. This chain joins TRBV6-5 and TRBJ1-3; D remains ambiguous. The starting material was CD4+ or CD8+ T cells sorted from blood, obtained in a trial of the OX40 agonist ivuxolimab. The receptor was derived from an adult with an advanced solid tumor such as melanoma, head and neck, liver or kidney cancer. CDR3 nucleotides: TGTGCCAGCATATCATATCCCTCTGGAAACACCATATATTTT. This encodes CASISYPSGNTIYF.